This TCR beta chain was found in a study of early stage breast cancer tumors. Sequencing used immunoSEQ multiplex PCR; TCRdb keeps in-frame clones, though not all of them. The sample carries roughly 60,000 clones, about 80% recorded once. Findings and limits, study-wide: In most of the 16 patients, blood comparison separated tumor from normal breast.

CDR3 length equals 15 residues. Germline V gene sequence: CDR1 SNHLY, CDR2 FYNNEI. J gave up 3 bases and V 3 bases, and 1 base lay outside the gene matches. As to this clone: Its antigen is unknown.

Sequenced: blood. This TCR came from a person aged 25 to 39 with breast cancer. The chain uses TRBV2 and TRBJ2-1; the match to TRBD2 covers 11 bases. CDR3 coding DNA: TGTGCCAGCAGTGAGGGACTAGCGGACTACAATGAGCAGTTCTTC. Amino acid sequence: CASSEGLADYNEQFF. The whole variable domain, remainder taken from reference TRBV2 and TRBJ2-1, is EPEVTQTPSHQVTQMGQEVILRCVPISNHLYFYWYRQILGQKVEFLVSFYNNEISEKSEIFDDQFSVERPDGSNFTLKIRSTKLEDSAMYFCASSEGLADYNEQFFGPGTRLTVL.